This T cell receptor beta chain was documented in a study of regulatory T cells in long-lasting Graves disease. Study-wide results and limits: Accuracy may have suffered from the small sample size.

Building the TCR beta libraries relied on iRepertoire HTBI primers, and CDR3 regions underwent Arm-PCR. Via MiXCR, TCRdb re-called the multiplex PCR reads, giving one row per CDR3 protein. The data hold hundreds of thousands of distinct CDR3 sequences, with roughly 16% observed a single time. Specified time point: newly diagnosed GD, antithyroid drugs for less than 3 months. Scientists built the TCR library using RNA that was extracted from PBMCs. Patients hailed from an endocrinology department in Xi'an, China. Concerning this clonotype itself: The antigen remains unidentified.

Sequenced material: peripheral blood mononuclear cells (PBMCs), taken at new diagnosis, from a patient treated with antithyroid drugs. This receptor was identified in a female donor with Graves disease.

CDR3 region: CSATLLKLYTDTQYF. Written as DNA, the CDR3 is TGCAGTGCTACTCTCCTAAAGCTATACACAGATACGCAGTATTTT. This chain joins TRBV20-1 and TRBJ2-3; unclear D gene. Germline lookup yields CDR1 DFQATT and CDR2 SNEGSKA (reference sequence). The V gene lost 4 bases and the J gene lost 2 bases, with 16 bases spanning the gap. The CDR3 runs 15 residues.